Each of the 8 T cell receptor beta chains below was sequenced from the same sample in a study of cytomegalovirus exposure and HLA in healthy donors. PCR involved 60 Vbeta and 13 Jbeta primers. Generated by immunoSEQ multiplex PCR, the TCRdb table keeps only in-frame clones and is missing some. Seen here are roughly 100,000 clones, about 77% observed once, and the top ten hold around a tenth. The specimen was PBMCs. These receptor sequences come from a woman aged 18 to 35 in good health and CMV-seropositive.

J is TRBJ2-3 and V is TRBV1; TRBD2, as called in the table, went unchecked against the DNA. TRBV1 is described as a pseudogene. This CDR3 contains 14 residues. CDR3 DNA: TGCACCACCACCACTAGCGGGGGGACAGATACGCAGTATTTT. Residues: CTTTTSGGTDTQYF.

CDR3 sequence (DNA): TGTGCCAGCGCCCGGCGGGGGTTATCAAATGAAAAACTGTTTTTT. This encodes CASARRGLSNEKLFF. This rearrangement joins TRBV11-2 to TRBJ1-4, with D possibly matching TRBD1 (5 bases). CDR3 length: 15 amino acids. In germline, CDR1 is SGHAT, CDR2 FQNNGV. The V and J ends lost 8 bases and 5 bases respectively, with 18 bases between them.

The genes are TRBV6-6 and TRBJ2-7, with D perhaps TRBD2 (5 bases). The CDR3 contains 15 residues. V lost 6 bases and J lost 6, with 21 bases in between. CDR1 is MNHNY, CDR2 SVGAGI, per germline (reference sequence). CDR3 in DNA: TGTGCCAGCAGGTCTTCGGGAACAGACATTACCGAGCAGTACTTC. It specifies CASRSSGTDITEQYF.

The chain links TRBV14 to TRBJ1-6; 7 bases agree with TRBD1. Germline V gene data show CDR1 as SGHDN and CDR2 as FVKESK. CDR3 size: 19 residues. J lost 0 bases, V lost 4 bases, and 12 bases had no gene match. The DNA of the CDR3 is TGTGCCAGCAGCCTCAACCGGGACAGCCTAAGCTCCTATAATTCACCCCTCCACTTT. Translation: CASSLNRDSLSSYNSPLHF.

Here the CDR3 reads CASTGQGLNQPQHF. DNA for the CDR3: TGTGCCAGCACTGGACAGGGACTAAATCAGCCCCAGCATTTT. The chain carries TRBV6-6 and TRBJ1-5; 8 nucleotides match TRBD1. Germline V gene sequence: CDR1 MNHNY, CDR2 SVGAGI (reference sequence). This CDR3 has 14 amino acids. V shed 7 bases, J shed 4 bases, and the junction held 6 bases outside the gene matches.

The chain carries TRBV7-8 and TRBJ1-1; TRBD1 aligns across 7 bases. Germline CDR1 and CDR2: SGHVS and FQNEAQ. V lost 4 bases to trimming and J lost 7 bases; unmatched junction nucleotides: 12. The CDR3 runs to 15 residues. As DNA, the CDR3 is TGTGCCAGCAGCTCAAGGGACAGTAAAGTTAATGAAGCTTTCTTT. Amino acids: CASSSRDSKVNEAFF.

The chain has TRBV7-2 and TRBJ2-2; D call uncertain. The ends were cut back, 5 bases at V and 3 bases at J, with 13 bases in the middle. This CDR3 has 15 residues. Germline assignment: CDR1 SGHTA and CDR2 FQGNSA. In nucleotides, the CDR3 is TGTGCCAGCAGCCCGTACGGGTCCCACACCGGGGAGCTGTTTTTT. Protein sequence: CASSPYGSHTGELFF.

The rearrangement links TRBV27 to TRBJ2-3, with TRBD2 identical over 12 bases. Trimming took 5 bases from V and 3 from J; bases not matched to a gene: 15. The CDR3 length is 19 residues. Germline V CDR1 and CDR2: MNHEY, SMNVEV (reference sequence). CDR3 protein: CASSPRRLAGEWTTDTQYF. The DNA for the CDR3 is TGTGCCAGCAGTCCCCGGCGACTAGCGGGAGAATGGACGACAGATACGCAGTATTTT.